This T cell receptor beta chain emerged from a study of T cells after posttransplantation cyclophosphamide. J was trimmed by 1 base and V by 5 bases; bases with no gene match: 8. Germline CDR1 reads ENHRY; CDR2 reads SYGVKD. The CDR3 length is 16 residues. General study results and limits: TRB overlap between skin or GI tissue T cells and blood was limited. Donor-recipient repertoire similarity was low at 1-2 months, rising over year one.

Assay: immunoSEQ multiplex PCR; the TCRdb copy retains only in-frame clones and omits some. The repertoire consists of about 24,000 clones, none detected only once. This clone was picked up many times. Its matching antigen is unknown. The sequence derives from a woman between 50 and 59 years old in good health, CMV-negative, and a related stem cell transplant donor. Specimen: PBMCs. The J gene is TRBJ2-3, the V gene TRBV10-3; 8 positions agree with TRBD2. CDR3 region: CAISSGGTRGTDTQYF. The CDR3 region has the DNA TGTGCCATCAGTTCGGGGGGGACGAGGGGCACAGATACGCAGTATTTT.